Listed below are T cell receptor beta chains from one sample, sequenced in a study of shared clonotypes between healthy human individuals. TCRdb's table, derived via immunoSEQ multiplex PCR, lists solely in-frame clones and lacks some. The sample includes around 2.3 million clones, almost 96% seen only once; the top ten take around 0.13%. The sample was naive CD4+ T cells sorted from blood. The receptor set was obtained from a man aged 18 to 30 in good health. The CDR3 runs from the conserved cysteine through the conserved F or W. D genes are given only for firm matches. A clone size is listed for some rows: how often the clone was seen (once, few, many), or a class if it is expanded.

>NA|TRBJ2-6|TRBV6-5|NA
CASQDSGANVLTF
TGTGCCTCTCAGGACTCTGGGGCCAACGTCCTGACTTTC
>NA|TRBJ1-4|TRBV30|NA
CAWGTNEKLFF
TGTGCCTGGGGTACGAATGAAAAACTGTTTTTT
>TRBD1|TRBJ2-6|TRBV6-1|NA
CASSERRGPGANVLTF
TGTGCCAGCAGCGAAAGAAGGGGGCCCGGGGCCAACGTCCTGACTTTC
>TRBD2|TRBJ2-1|TRBV7-8|NA
CASSFWTSGALRNEQFF
TGTGCCAGCAGCTTTTGGACTAGCGGGGCACTTAGAAATGAGCAGTTCTTC
>TRBD1|TRBJ1-1|TRBV5-1|NA
CASSLGRGPNTEAFF
TGCGCCAGCAGCTTGGGCAGGGGGCCGAACACTGAAGCTTTCTTT
>TRBD1|TRBJ2-3|TRBV6-6|NA
CASSTGDTYTDTQYF
TGTGCCAGCAGCACAGGGGACACCTACACAGATACGCAGTATTTT
>TRBD2|TRBJ2-3|TRBV23-1|NA
CASKGQGLTSGRAAAQYF
TGCGCCAGTAAGGGACAGGGCTTGACTAGCGGGAGGGCCGCTGCGCAGTATTTT
>NA|TRBJ2-5|TRBV2|once
CASRTGRAETQYF
TGTGCCAGCAGAACGGGCAGGGCAGAGACCCAGTACTTC
>TRBD1|TRBJ2-7|TRBV30|NA
CAWSPLGTGAYEQYF
TGTGCCTGGAGTCCTCTTGGGACAGGGGCCTACGAGCAGTACTTC
>NA|TRBJ2-5|TRBV25-1|NA
CASLGGMGETQYF
TGTGCCAGTCTGGGCGGGATGGGAGAGACCCAGTACTTC
>TRBD1|TRBJ1-2|TRBV19|NA
CASSPQPGGNYGYTF
TGTGCCAGTAGTCCCCAGCCAGGGGGCAACTATGGCTACACCTTC
>TRBD2|TRBJ2-3|TRBV6-1|NA
CASSELSSGGARSTDTQYF
TGTGCCAGCAGTGAACTCTCCAGCGGGGGGGCCCGAAGCACAGATACGCAGTATTTT
>NA|TRBJ1-5|TRBV19|NA
CASSIESNQPQHF
TGTGCCAGTAGTATAGAGAGCAATCAGCCCCAGCATTTT
>NA|TRBJ1-5|TRBV7-9|NA
CASSLAGLSNQPQHF
TGTGCCAGCAGCTTAGCGGGGCTCAGCAATCAGCCCCAGCATTTT
>TRBD2|TRBJ2-5|TRBV9|NA
CASSASGGRVGETQYF
TGTGCCAGCAGCGCCTCCGGGGGGAGGGTAGGGGAGACCCAGTACTTC
>TRBD2|TRBJ2-3|TRBV19|NA
CASSKKAGPSTDTQYF
TGTGCCAGTAGTAAAAAAGCGGGGCCTAGCACAGATACGCAGTATTTT
>NA|TRBJ2-4|TRBV10-1|once
CASSDGVLGAKNIQYF
TGCGCCAGCAGTGATGGGGTCCTTGGGGCCAAAAACATTCAGTACTTC
>NA|TRBJ1-2|TRBV5-5|NA
CASSQGKNYGYTF
TGTGCCAGTTCACAGGGTAAGAACTATGGCTACACCTTC
>NA|TRBJ2-5|TRBV30|NA
CAWSSGQETQYF
TGTGCCTGGAGCTCGGGGCAAGAGACCCAGTACTTC
>NA|TRBJ1-5|TRBV5-8|NA
CASSPGVQPQHF
TGTGCCAGCAGCCCGGGGGTTCAGCCCCAGCATTTT
>TRBD1|TRBJ1-5|TRBV23-1|NA
CASSQSDRGKHF
TGCGCCAGCAGTCAATCGGACAGGGGAAAGCATTTT
>TRBD2|TRBJ2-4|TRBV6-6|NA
CASRSPGGGALDIQYF
TGTGCCAGCAGGTCCCCTGGCGGGGGGGCCTTGGACATTCAGTACTTC
>NA|TRBJ1-2|TRBV19|NA
CASSMGGGGYTF
TGTGCCAGTAGTATGGGCGGGGGTGGCTACACCTTC
>NA|TRBJ1-1|TRBV5-1|NA
CASSDAGGEAFF
TGCGCCAGCAGCGACGCCGGGGGTGAAGCTTTCTTT
>NA|TRBJ2-2|TRBV5-8|NA
CASSLNVGYSTGELFF
TGTGCCAGCAGCTTAAATGTGGGATACAGCACCGGGGAGCTGTTTTTT
>NA|TRBJ1-2|TRBV18|NA
CASSAGATNYGYTF
TGTGCCAGCTCAGCAGGGGCTACTAACTATGGCTACACCTTC
>NA|TRBJ1-1|TRBV19|NA
CASSNWEAENTEAFF
TGTGCCAGTAGTAACTGGGAAGCGGAGAACACTGAAGCTTTCTTT
>TRBD1|TRBJ2-3|TRBV2|once
CASSPRPGTVADTQYF
TGTGCCAGCAGTCCTCGTCCCGGGACAGTTGCAGATACGCAGTATTTT
>NA|TRBJ2-5|TRBV28|NA
CASSRTGETQYF
TGTGCCAGCAGTCGAACCGGGGAGACCCAGTACTTC